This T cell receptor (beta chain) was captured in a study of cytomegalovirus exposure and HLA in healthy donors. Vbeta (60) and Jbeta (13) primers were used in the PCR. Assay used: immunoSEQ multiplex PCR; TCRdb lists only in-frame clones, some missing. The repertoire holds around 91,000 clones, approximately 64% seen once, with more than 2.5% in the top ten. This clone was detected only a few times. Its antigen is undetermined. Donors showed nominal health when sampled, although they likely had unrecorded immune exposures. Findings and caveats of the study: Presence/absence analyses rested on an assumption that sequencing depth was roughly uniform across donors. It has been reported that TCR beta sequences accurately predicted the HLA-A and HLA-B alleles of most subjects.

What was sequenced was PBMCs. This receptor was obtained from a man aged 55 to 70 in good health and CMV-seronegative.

The CDR3 DNA follows: TGCGCCAGCAGCCCTGGGACAGGGGGCATTAACACTGAAGCTTTCTTT. This gives the protein CASSPGTGGINTEAFF. The V and J genes are TRBV5-1 and TRBJ1-1, with TRBD1 identical over 12 bases. The trim removed 4 bases at V and 2 bases at J, leaving 6 bases unmatched. This CDR3 spans 16 amino acids. Germline CDR1 is SGHRS and CDR2 is YFSETQ. Filled out from reference TRBV5-1 and TRBJ1-1, the complete variable domain reads KAGVTQTPRYLIKTRGQQVTLSCSPISGHRSVSWYQQTPGQGLQFLFEYFSETQRNKGNFPGRFSGRQFSNSRSEMNVSTLELGDSALYLCASSPGTGGINTEAFFGQGTRLTVV.